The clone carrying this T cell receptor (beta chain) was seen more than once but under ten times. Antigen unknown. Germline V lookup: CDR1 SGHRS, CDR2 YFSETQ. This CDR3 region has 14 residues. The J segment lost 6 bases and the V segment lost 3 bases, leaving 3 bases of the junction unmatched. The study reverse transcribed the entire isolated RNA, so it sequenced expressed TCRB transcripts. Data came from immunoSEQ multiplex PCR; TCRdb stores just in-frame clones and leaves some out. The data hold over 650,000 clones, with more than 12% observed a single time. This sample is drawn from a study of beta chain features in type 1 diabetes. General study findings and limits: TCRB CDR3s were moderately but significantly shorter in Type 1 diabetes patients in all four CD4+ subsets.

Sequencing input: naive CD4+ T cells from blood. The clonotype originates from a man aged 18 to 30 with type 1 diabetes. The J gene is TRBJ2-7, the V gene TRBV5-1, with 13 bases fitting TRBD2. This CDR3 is CASSSGLAGTEQYF. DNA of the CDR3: TGCGCCAGCAGCTCGGGACTAGCGGGGACCGAGCAGTACTTC.